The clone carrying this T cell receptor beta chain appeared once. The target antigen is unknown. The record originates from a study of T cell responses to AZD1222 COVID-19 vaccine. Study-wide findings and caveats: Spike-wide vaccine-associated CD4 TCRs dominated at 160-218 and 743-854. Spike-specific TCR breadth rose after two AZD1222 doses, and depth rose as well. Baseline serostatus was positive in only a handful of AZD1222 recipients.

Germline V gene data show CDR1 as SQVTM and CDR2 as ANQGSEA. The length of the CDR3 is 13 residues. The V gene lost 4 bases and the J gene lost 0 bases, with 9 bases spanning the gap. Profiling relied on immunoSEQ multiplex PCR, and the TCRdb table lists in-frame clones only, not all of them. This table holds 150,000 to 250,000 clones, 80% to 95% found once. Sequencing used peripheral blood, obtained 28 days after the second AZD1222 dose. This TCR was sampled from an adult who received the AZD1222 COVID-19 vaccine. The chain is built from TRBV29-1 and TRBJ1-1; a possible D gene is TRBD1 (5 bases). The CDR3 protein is CSVVRDMNTEAFF. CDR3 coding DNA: TGCAGCGTTGTCAGGGATATGAACACTGAAGCTTTCTTT.